This T cell receptor beta chain was observed in a study of blood T cell repertoires in COVID-19. The overall study: PBMCs, B-cell-depleted T cells, or T cells were the source of the cDNA or gDNA that made up the material.

Some clones are missing from TCRdb's copy, which holds only in-frame ones; the method was immunoSEQ multiplex PCR. The profile shows approximately 190,000 clones, more than 75% of them singletons. The CDR3 runs 13 residues. V lost 7 bases and J 5 bases, leaving 14 bases between the germline ends. Per germline, CDR1 MNHEY and CDR2 SVGAGI. Sequences were obtained from peripheral blood. This clonotype was sampled from a man older than 75 with acute or convalescent COVID-19. This rearrangement joins TRBV6-5 to TRBJ1-1; tentative D call: TRBD1 (6 bases). The CDR3 nucleotides read TGTGCCAGCACTCGGACAGTAGAGACTGAAGCTTTCTTT. This sequence encodes CASTRTVETEAFF.